This TCR beta chain was captured in a study of blood T cell repertoires in COVID-19. Germline values: CDR1 SGDLS, CDR2 YYNGEE. CDR3 size: 14 residues. V dropped 3 bases and J dropped 1 base, with 9 bases sitting between them. Participants, roughly 18 to 100 years old, spanned approximately 26 US areas. In the authors' workflow: Scientists estimated how many nucleated cells there were by amplifying reference gene primers. Clones were read by immunoSEQ multiplex PCR, and TCRdb kept only the in-frame ones, dropping some. V and J calls and clone size are those listed in that table; D and trimming were worked out from the DNA. The table includes 350,000 to 400,000 clones, 80% to 90% detected once.

The source is a man aged 35 to 55 in a cohort exposed to, infected with or recovered from COVID-19 (not recorded which). The sequenced sample consisted of PBMCs or T cells enriched from blood (not recorded which). This chain connects TRBV9 to TRBJ2-3; D gene uncertain. CDR3 region: CASSGPGGTDTQYF. Written as DNA, the CDR3 is TGTGCCAGCAGCGGCCCCGGAGGCACAGATACGCAGTATTTT.